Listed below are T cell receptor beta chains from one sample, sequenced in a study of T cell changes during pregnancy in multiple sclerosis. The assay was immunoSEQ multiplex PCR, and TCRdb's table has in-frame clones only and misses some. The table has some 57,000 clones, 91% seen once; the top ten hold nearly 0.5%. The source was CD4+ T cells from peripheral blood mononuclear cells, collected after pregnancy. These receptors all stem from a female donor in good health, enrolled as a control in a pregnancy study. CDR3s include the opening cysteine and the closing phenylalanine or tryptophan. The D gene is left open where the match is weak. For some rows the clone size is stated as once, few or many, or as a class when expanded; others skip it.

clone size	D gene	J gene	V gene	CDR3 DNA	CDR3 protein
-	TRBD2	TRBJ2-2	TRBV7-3	TGTGCCAGCAGCCCTATAGCGGGGACTCCTACCGGGGAGCTGTTTTTT	CASSPIAGTPTGELFF
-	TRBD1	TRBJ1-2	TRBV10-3	TGTGCCATCAGTGAGTGGGACAGGGGGCCCTATGGCTACACCTTC	CAISEWDRGPYGYTF
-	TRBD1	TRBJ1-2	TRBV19	TGTGCCAGTAGGACATTAGCCGGGACAGGGGTCTATGGCTACACCTTC	CASRTLAGTGVYGYTF
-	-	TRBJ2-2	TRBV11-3	TGTGCCAGCAGCCAGACCGGGACATACACCGGGGAGCTGTTTTTT	CASSQTGTYTGELFF
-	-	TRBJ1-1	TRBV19	TGTGCCAGTAGTATGGGAGCCGGGGGACGGGGGAACACTGAAGCTTTCTTT	CASSMGAGGRGNTEAFF
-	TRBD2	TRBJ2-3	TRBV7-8	TGTGCCAGCAGCTTAGTAGCGGGGGGCACAGATACGCAGTATTTT	CASSLVAGGTDTQYF
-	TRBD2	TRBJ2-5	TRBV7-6	TGTGCCAGCAGCTTAGAATCCGGTATGCGGGGGGGCCTGAAGACCCAGTACTTC	CASSLESGMRGGLKTQYF
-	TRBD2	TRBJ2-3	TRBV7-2	TGTGCCAGCAGCCCCGGACTAGCGGGGGGTACAGATACGCAGTATTTT	CASSPGLAGGTDTQYF
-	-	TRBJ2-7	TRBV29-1	TGCAGCGTTGATCGGGGCGCGGGGTACGAGCAGTACTTC	CSVDRGAGYEQYF
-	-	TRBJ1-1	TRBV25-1	TGTGCCAGCAAAGGCCCAGGGAACACTGAAGCTTTCTTT	CASKGPGNTEAFF
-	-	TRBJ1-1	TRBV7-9	TGTGCCAGCAGCTCCGGACAGAACACTGAAGCTTTCTTT	CASSSGQNTEAFF
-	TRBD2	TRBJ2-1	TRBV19	TGTGCCAGTAGTATGGGGCGGGGGGGTACGTACAATGAGCAGTTCTTC	CASSMGRGGTYNEQFF
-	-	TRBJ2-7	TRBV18	TGTGCCAGCTCACCACGGCAGGGGGGCGGCGAGCAGTACTTC	CASSPRQGGGEQYF
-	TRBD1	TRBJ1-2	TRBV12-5	TGTGCTAGTGGCCAAACCGACAGGGGTTATGGCTACTCCTTC	CASGQTDRGYGYSF
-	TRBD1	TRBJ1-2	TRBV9	TGTGCCAGCAGCCCGAGGTTGGACAGGGGGGATGATGGCTACACCTTC	CASSPRLDRGDDGYTF
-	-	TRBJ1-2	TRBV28	TGTGCCAGCAGCCGGGACTTGGAGTATGGCTACACCTTC	CASSRDLEYGYTF
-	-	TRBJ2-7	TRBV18	TGTGCCAGCTCACGGGACTTCGACGAGCAGTACTTC	CASSRDFDEQYF
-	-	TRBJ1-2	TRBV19	TGTGCCAGTAGTATCTCCATAGGGGGTCCTAACTATGGCTACACCTTC	CASSISIGGPNYGYTF
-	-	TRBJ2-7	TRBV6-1	TGTGCCAGCAGTGAAGCGGCGGGTAGGGACGAGCAGTACTTC	CASSEAAGRDEQYF
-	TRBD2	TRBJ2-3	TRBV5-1	TGCGCCAGCAGCTTGGCCGGTGGTAGCGGGGGGAGTCCTAGCACAGATACGCAGTATTTT	CASSLAGGSGGSPSTDTQYF
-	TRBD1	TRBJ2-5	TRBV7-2	TGTGCCATCTCCGGGACAGGGGCCCAGGAGACCCAGTACTTC	CAISGTGAQETQYF
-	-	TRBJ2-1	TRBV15	TGTGCCACCAGCAGCCCGGGGTACAATGAGCAGTTCTTC	CATSSPGYNEQFF
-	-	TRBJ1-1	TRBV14	TGTGCCAGCAGCCACCTCCCCACTGAAGCTTTCTTT	CASSHLPTEAFF
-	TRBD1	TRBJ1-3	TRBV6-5	TGTGCCAGCTCGGGACAGGCCTCTGGAAACACCATATATTTT	CASSGQASGNTIYF
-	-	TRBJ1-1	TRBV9	TGTGCCAGCAGCGTGAGGTTTGATTCCGAAGCTTTCTTT	CASSVRFDSEAFF
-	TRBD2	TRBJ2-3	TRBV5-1	TGCGCCAGCAGCCCGGAGGTTAGCGGGGATACGCAGTATTTT	CASSPEVSGDTQYF
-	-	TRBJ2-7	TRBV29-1	TGCAGCGTTGGAACGACACAGACCTACGAGCAGTACTTC	CSVGTTQTYEQYF
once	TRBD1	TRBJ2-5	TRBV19	TGTGCCAGTAGCCGGGCGTCCACAGGGGCGTACCAAGAGACCCAGTACTTC	CASSRASTGAYQETQYF
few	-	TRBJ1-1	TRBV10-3	TGTGCCATCGCTGCATTACTTGACACTGAAGCTTTCTTT	CAIAALLDTEAFF
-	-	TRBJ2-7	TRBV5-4	TGTGCCAGCAGCGAATCTCTCACGGGGGGCGCGGAGCAGTACTTC	CASSESLTGGAEQYF
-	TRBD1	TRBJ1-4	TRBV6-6	TGTGCCAGCAGTTCGACAGGGGGCTATGGGGAAAAACTGTTTTTT	CASSSTGGYGEKLFF
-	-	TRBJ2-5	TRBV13	TGTGCCAGCAGCTTAGCGGGGGGCTTACAAGAGACCCAGTACTTC	CASSLAGGLQETQYF
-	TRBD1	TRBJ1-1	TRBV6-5	TGTGCCAGCACCCGAGACAGGGCAGCTTTCTTT	CASTRDRAAFF
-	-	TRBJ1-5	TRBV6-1	TGTGCCAGCAGTGAAGACAGGGTAATGTTAAGTCAGCCCCAGCATTTT	CASSEDRVMLSQPQHF
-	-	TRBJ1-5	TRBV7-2	TGTGCCAGCAGCTTTTCGTATAGCAATCAGCCCCAGCATTTT	CASSFSYSNQPQHF
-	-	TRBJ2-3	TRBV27	TGTGCCAGCAGTTTCGGAGATACGCAGTATTTT	CASSFGDTQYF
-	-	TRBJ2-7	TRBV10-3	TGTGCCATCAGGGGGACTGACAGTAGCTCCTACGAGCAGTACTTC	CAIRGTDSSSYEQYF
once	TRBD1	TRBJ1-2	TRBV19	TGTGCCAGTAGCGACCACCGACGGGACAGTTATGGCTACACCTTC	CASSDHRRDSYGYTF
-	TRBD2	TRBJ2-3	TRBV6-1	TGTGCCAGCAGACCAAGTGGACTAGCGATGGATACGCAGTATTTT	CASRPSGLAMDTQYF
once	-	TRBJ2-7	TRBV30	TGTGCCTGGAGAGAAGGGGGTTCCTACGAGCAGTACTTC	CAWREGGSYEQYF
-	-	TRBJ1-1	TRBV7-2	TGTGCCAGCAGCTTAGTGGAGGGTTTTGAAGCTTTCTTT	CASSLVEGFEAFF
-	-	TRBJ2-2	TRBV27	TGTGCCAGCAGTCAGGGTTGGGGGGAGCTGTTTTTT	CASSQGWGELFF
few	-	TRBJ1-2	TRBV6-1	TGTGCCAGCAGTGCCCTCTATTCGGGGGGCAGGGGCTACACCTTC	CASSALYSGGRGYTF
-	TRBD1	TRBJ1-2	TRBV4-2	TGTGCCAGCAGCCCCAGGGGGGATGGCTACACCTTC	CASSPRGDGYTF
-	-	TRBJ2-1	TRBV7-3	TGTGCCAGCAGCCCGTTAGTTACTGAGCAGTTCTTC	CASSPLVTEQFF
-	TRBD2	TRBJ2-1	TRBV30	TGTGCCTGGAGCGCTAGCGGCAATGAGCAGTTCTTC	CAWSASGNEQFF
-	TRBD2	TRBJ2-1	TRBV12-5	TGTGCTAGTCTGCCGGGACTAGCGGGGGGCCTTGCGGTTAATGAGCAGTTCTTC	CASLPGLAGGLAVNEQFF
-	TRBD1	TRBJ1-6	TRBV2	TGTGCCAGCAGTCCCAACGTGGGACAGGGCTATAATTCACCCCTCCACTTT	CASSPNVGQGYNSPLHF
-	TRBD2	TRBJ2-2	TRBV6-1	TGTGCCAGCAGGAGAGGACTAGCGGGGGCCGGGGAGCTGTTTTTT	CASRRGLAGAGELFF
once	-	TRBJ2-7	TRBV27	TGTGCCAGCAGTTCAGGGGTATACTCCTACGAGCAGTACTTC	CASSSGVYSYEQYF
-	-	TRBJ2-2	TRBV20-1	TGCAGTGCTAGCGACACCGGGGAGCTGTTTTTT	CSASDTGELFF
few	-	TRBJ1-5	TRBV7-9	TGTGCCAGCGCAGGGTGGGGCAATCAGCCCCAGCATTTT	CASAGWGNQPQHF
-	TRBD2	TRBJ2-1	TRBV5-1	TGCGCCAGCAGCTTAGCAAGCGGGGGGGTTTTATCGGAGCAGTTCTTC	CASSLASGGVLSEQFF
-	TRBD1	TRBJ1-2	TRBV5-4	TGTGCCAGCAGCACGACAGGGGTTGGAGGCTACACCTTC	CASSTTGVGGYTF
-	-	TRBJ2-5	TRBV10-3	TGTGCCATCAGTGAGTCCGGGGTCGGAGAGACCCAGTACTTC	CAISESGVGETQYF